Sequencing of this TCR beta chain was carried out in a study of post-analysis software for immune sequencing data. Unique molecular identifiers were carried by the TCR beta cDNA libraries. Using its own MiXCR run on the PCR reads, TCRdb lists one record per CDR3 protein. The table shows about 770,000 distinct CDR3 sequences, with around 45% occurring only once. A note on this clonotype: Its cognate antigen is unknown.

General study findings and limits: Controls' normalized Chao1 diversity significantly exceeded that of multiple sclerosis patients.

The sequence came from a girl aged 10 to 17 with multiple sclerosis. Sequencing was done on a sample of blood.

CDR3 bases: TGTGCCACTGGGACTAGCGGGAGGGAGCAGTACTTC. Protein: CATGTSGREQYF. The V gene is TRBV10-3, the J gene TRBJ2-5, with 16 bases fitting TRBD2. Germline loops: CDR1 ENHRY, CDR2 SYGVKD. V lost 10 bases, J lost 11 bases, and 4 bases stayed unmatched. This CDR3 comprises 12 residues.